This paragraph covers one T cell receptor (beta chain) sequence. Its antigen is unidentified. The length of the CDR3 is 14 residues. CDR1 SGDLS and CDR2 YYNGEE come from the germline V gene. V trimming: 3 bases; J trimming: 6 bases; junction bases outside the gene matches: 5. The data are from a study of shared clonotypes between healthy human individuals. Findings of the study overall: Clonotype sharing across a few donors was observed for around 5.1% of naive CD4 clonotypes. Among donors, the sharing of clonotypes was expected to be influenced by sequencing depth.

The sorted-subset replicate PCRs were given about 200 ng DNA, which is 27,000 or so T cell genomes. Libraries were prepared by immunoSEQ multiplex PCR; TCRdb keeps only in-frame clonotypes and omits some of them. The sample lists some 2.1 million clones; approximately 95% were seen once. This sequence joins TRBV9 and TRBJ2-1; 8 nucleotides align to TRBD2. The receptor was derived from a man between 18 and 29 years old in good health. Sequencing was performed on naive CD4+ T cells sorted from blood. Stated subset: CD45RA+ positively selected. This CDR3 is CASSGSGGINEQFF. CDR3 bases: TGTGCCAGCAGCGGAAGCGGGGGTATCAATGAGCAGTTCTTC.